Below are 17 T cell receptor beta chains sequenced from a single sample in a study of beta chain features in type 1 diabetes. Sequencing targeted expressed TCRB transcripts, as all isolated RNA had been reverse transcribed. TCRdb's copy holds only in-frame clones and misses some; the assay was immunoSEQ multiplex PCR. The sample holds about 350,000 clones; around a fifth are singletons and the top ten take under 0.055%. The material sequenced was naive CD4+ T cells from blood. These receptors all stem from a woman under 30 in good health.

This clone was picked up a small number of times. The rearrangement links TRBV23-1 to TRBJ2-7, with 14 nucleotides matching TRBD2. TRBV23-1 is noted as an ORF with a role that remains uncertain. V was clipped by 5 bases and J by 0 bases; unmatched bases: 9. This CDR3 is built from 18 residues. The CDR3 spells CASSVGLAGAFSSYEQYF. Here the CDR3 DNA reads TGCGCCAGCAGTGTGGGACTAGCGGGGGCCTTCAGCTCCTACGAGCAGTACTTC.

The gene calls are TRBV4-1 and TRBJ2-1, with a tentative D call TRBD1 (5 bases). Trimming removed 3 bases from V and 4 bases from J, with 16 bases in between. The CDR3 has 16 amino acids. The germline V gene encodes CDR1 MGHRA and CDR2 YSYEKL. CDR3 in amino acids: CASSQLQGSGYNEQFF. In DNA form, the CDR3 reads TGCGCCAGCAGCCAGCTTCAGGGTAGTGGATACAATGAGCAGTTCTTC.

The chain has TRBV19 and TRBJ1-1, with D maybe TRBD1 (5 bases). Germline CDR1 reads LNHDA; CDR2 reads SQIVND (reference sequence). The CDR3 covers 15 residues. Trimming pared 4 bases from V and 1 base from J, leaving 13 bases between. CDR3 amino acids: CASSRQYERNTEAFF. CDR3 nucleotide sequence: TGTGCCAGTAGTAGACAGTATGAGAGGAACACTGAAGCTTTCTTT.

In this sample, this clone turned up a few times. The germline gene is not matched at one end of the junction; a read error may be the cause. The chain's CDR3 is CASGDGGENIQYF. For the CDR3, the DNA is TGTGCCAGCGGTGACGGAGGTGAAAACATTCAGTACTTC. This chain joins TRBV25-1 and TRBJ2-4; tentative D call: TRBD2 (5 bases). Germline V lookup: CDR1 MGHDK, CDR2 SYGVNS. The CDR3 is 13 amino acids.

This clone occurred a few times. The chain couples TRBV10-2 to TRBJ2-4, with D tentatively TRBD2 (6 bases). Germline V gene sequence: CDR1 WSHSY, CDR2 SAAADI. Between the trimmed V and J ends, which lost 0 bases and 8 bases, there was a span of 11 bases. This CDR3 has 14 residues. The chain's CDR3 is CASSESPWGDIQYF. In DNA form, the CDR3 reads TGCGCCAGCAGTGAGTCACCGTGGGGGGACATTCAGTACTTC.

In this sample, this clone turned up a few times. The CDR3 sequence: CASSSPGRAPLDTGELFF. The CDR3 DNA follows: TGTGCCAGCAGCTCCCCTGGTAGAGCGCCGCTAGACACCGGGGAGCTGTTTTTT. The rearrangement joins TRBV7-9 to TRBJ2-2; the D is unclear. The CDR3 consists of 18 residues. The germline V gene encodes CDR1 SEHNR and CDR2 FQNEAQ (reference sequence). V lost 4 bases to trimming and J lost 3 bases, with 21 bases between them.

This clone was observed a few times. This rearrangement joins TRBV29-1 to TRBJ2-4, with 7 bases lining up with TRBD2. The CDR3 is made up of 15 amino acids. V gave up 7 bases and J gave up 6 bases; unmatched junction bases: 15. Germline values: CDR1 SQVTM, CDR2 ANQGSEA. This chain's CDR3 is CSATRVPGGINIQYF. CDR3 bases: TGCAGCGCCACAAGGGTCCCGGGGGGAATAAACATTCAGTACTTC.

The CDR3 DNA is TGCGCCAGCAGCTTCAATCCGGACAATACGCAGTATTTT. Translated, it gives CASSFNPDNTQYF. The chain combines TRBV5-1 with TRBJ2-3, with D maybe TRBD1 (5 bases). V lost 2 bases and J lost 7, with 11 bases in between. This CDR3 is built from 13 residues. Per the germline V gene, CDR1 is SGHRS and CDR2 is YFSETQ.

This clone was found a few times. The chain carries TRBV30 and TRBJ2-7; a possible D gene is TRBD2 (5 bases). Trimming left V 3 bases short and J 3 bases short, with 9 bases between. The germline gives CDR1 GTSNPN, CDR2 SVGIG (reference sequence). The CDR3 consists of 12 residues. The chain's CDR3 is CAWSRGFYEQYF. CDR3 in DNA: TGTGCCTGGAGCCGCGGGTTCTACGAGCAGTACTTC.

The chain combines TRBV30 with TRBJ2-5; D uncertain. This CDR3 has 13 residues. Trimming pared 2 bases from V and 1 base from J, leaving 8 bases between. The germline CDR1 and CDR2 sequences are GTSNPN and SVGIG (reference sequence). The CDR3 here is CAWSQVVQETQYF. In nucleotides, the CDR3 is TGTGCCTGGAGTCAGGTAGTCCAAGAGACCCAGTACTTC. Full variable domain (missing parts from reference TRBV30 and TRBJ2-5): SQTIHQWPATLVQPVGSPLSLECTVEGTSNPNLYWYRQAAGRGLQLLFYSVGIGQISSEVPQNLSASRPQDRQFILSSKKLLLSDSGFYLCAWSQVVQETQYFGPGTRLLVL.

This clone turned up a few times. J is TRBJ2-3 and V is TRBV7-2; TRBD2 might be the D (6 bases). Germline V gene sequence: CDR1 SGHTA, CDR2 FQGNSA. The CDR3 totals 13 residues. The V end was cut by 1 base, the J end by 6 bases, with 8 bases between. The CDR3 DNA sequence: TGTGCCAGCAGCTTAGGGAGGGCGGATACGCAGTATTTT. Amino acid sequence: CASSLGRADTQYF.

The chain couples TRBV5-1 to TRBJ1-1; weak D call: TRBD1 (5 bases). The germline CDR1 and CDR2 sequences are SGHRS and YFSETQ. V lost 1 base and J 6 bases, leaving 16 bases between the germline ends. This CDR3 spans 15 amino acids. As DNA, the CDR3 is TGCGCCAGCAGCTTGCAGGGAGGAACACCGGCTGAAGCTTTCTTT. Translation gives CASSLQGGTPAEAFF. Using reference TRBV5-1 and TRBJ1-1 for the parts outside the CDR3, the full variable domain is KAGVTQTPRYLIKTRGQQVTLSCSPISGHRSVSWYQQTPGQGLQFLFEYFSETQRNKGNFPGRFSGRQFSNSRSEMNVSTLELGDSALYLCASSLQGGTPAEAFFGQGTRLTVV.

The J gene is TRBJ1-5, the V gene TRBV5-6; D is ambiguous. CDR1 and CDR2 from the germline V gene are SGHDT and YYEEEE. The CDR3 contains 14 residues. Trimming shortened V by 2 bases and J by 5 bases, and 11 bases separated the two germline ends. This CDR3 is CASSLGGLHQPQHF. The CDR3 nucleotides are TGTGCCAGCAGCTTAGGCGGATTGCATCAGCCCCAGCATTTT.

On this clone: This sample includes further DNA sequences coding for the same CDR3. The chain links TRBV2 to TRBJ2-5; no definite D call. The CDR3 is 11 residues long. CDR1 and CDR2 (germline): SNHLY, FYNNEI. Trimming stripped 5 bases from V and 2 bases from J, with 3 bases between. The CDR3 coding sequence is TGTGCCAGCAGTCTACAAGAGACCCAGTACTTC. Protein sequence: CASSLQETQYF.

The count of this clone is one. The chain couples TRBV7-2 to TRBJ2-5, with TRBD1 as a possible D gene (6 bases). Germline V lookup: CDR1 SGHTA, CDR2 FQGNSA. The CDR3 is 13 residues long. V dropped 4 bases and J dropped 1 base, with 7 bases sitting between them. The CDR3 reads CASSYRVQETQYF. The CDR3 DNA is TGTGCCAGCAGCTACAGGGTCCAAGAGACCCAGTACTTC.

The J gene is TRBJ1-2, the V gene TRBV5-1, with D possibly matching TRBD1 (6 bases). There are 13 residues in the CDR3. Germline V gene lookup returns CDR1 SGHRS and CDR2 YFSETQ. V dropped 2 bases and J dropped 5 bases, with 10 bases sitting between them. CDR3 sequence: CASSLGQSYGYTF. The CDR3 bases are TGCGCCAGCAGCTTAGGACAGTCTTATGGCTACACCTTC.

This rearrangement joins TRBV5-1 to TRBJ2-3; TRBD1 might be the D (6 bases). Trimming stripped 0 bases from V and 2 bases from J, with 7 bases between. CDR3 size: 14 residues. Germline V lookup: CDR1 SGHRS, CDR2 YFSETQ. The DNA for the CDR3 is TGCGCCAGCAGCTTGGGGACAGACACAGATACGCAGTATTTT. It codes for CASSLGTDTDTQYF.